One and the same sample provided the 27 T cell receptor beta chains below, sequenced in a study of CD8+CD57+ T cells in acquired aplastic anemia. For CDR3 and TCR beta VDJ profiling, genomic DNA was the template used. TCRdb ran MiXCR on the reads and lists one entry per CDR3 protein. This table holds about 210,000 distinct CDR3 sequences, about 59% found once. Sequencing was performed on sorted CD4+, CD8+, or CD8+CD57+ T cells (not recorded which) from PBMCs. Source of these receptors: a human donor in good health.

The V call is TRBV20-1, the J call TRBJ2-1; weak D call: TRBD2 (6 bases). Per germline, CDR1 DFQATT and CDR2 SNEGSKA (reference sequence). Trimming stripped 5 bases from V and 9 bases from J, with 23 bases between. There are 15 residues in the CDR3. The DNA for the CDR3 is TGCAGTGCTGTCAGTAGGGGTGTCAGGAGGGGTGAGCAGTTCTTC. Translation gives CSAVSRGVRRGEQFF.

The genes are TRBV6-4 and TRBJ2-3; 7 bases align to TRBD1. The V segment lost 2 bases and the J segment 3 bases; nucleotides outside the gene matches: 5. Per the germline V gene, CDR1 is MRHNA and CDR2 is SNTAGT. The CDR3 extends over 15 amino acids. In DNA, the CDR3 is TGTGCCAGCAGTGACCCACCGGGACAGACAGATACGCAGTATTTT. Protein product: CASSDPPGQTDTQYF.

This clonotype was found a few times. This chain joins TRBV7-2 and TRBJ1-6, with TRBD1 matching 7 bases. The germline V gene encodes CDR1 SGHTA and CDR2 FQGNSA. The CDR3 totals 15 residues. V lost 5 bases and J lost 14; bases outside the gene matches: 15. CDR3 DNA sequence: TGTGCCAGCAGCCTAGGGGCACAGGGGACGAGGGCCCTCCACTTT. It translates to CASSLGAQGTRALHF. Together with reference TRBV7-2 and TRBJ1-6, the CDR3 gives the full variable domain: GAGVSQSPSNKVTEKGKDVELRCDPISGHTALYWYRQSLGQGLEFLIYFQGNSAPDKSGLPSDRFSAERTGGSVSTLTIQRTQQEDSAVYLCASSLGAQGTRALHFGNGTRLTVT.

This clonotype was observed a few times. This chain links TRBV7-2 with TRBJ2-1; D remains ambiguous. Germline V lookup: CDR1 SGHTA, CDR2 FQGNSA. The CDR3 length is 15 residues. The ends were cut back, 0 bases at V and 0 bases at J, with 6 bases in the middle. The CDR3 spells CASSLARASYNEQFF. Written as DNA, the CDR3 is TGTGCCAGCAGCTTAGCTAGAGCCTCCTACAATGAGCAGTTCTTC.

This clonotype was detected many times. The chain carries TRBV9 and TRBJ1-4; D ambiguous. CDR3 length: 12 residues. Germline values: CDR1 SGDLS, CDR2 YYNGEE. V was trimmed by 3 bases and J by 7 bases, leaving 7 bases between them. CDR3 DNA sequence: TGTGCCAGCAGCGGCGGAGGTGAAAAACTGTTTTTT. Amino acids: CASSGGGEKLFF.

The chain has TRBV7-8 and TRBJ2-7, with TRBD2 matching over 10 bases. The germline gives CDR1 SGHVS, CDR2 FQNEAQ. The CDR3 consists of 14 residues. J lost 3 bases, V lost 4 bases, and 3 bases had no gene match. This chain's CDR3 is CASSWLAGGYEQYF. The CDR3 nucleotides read TGTGCCAGCAGCTGGTTAGCGGGAGGCTACGAGCAGTACTTC.

This clonotype has a handful of counts. The genes are TRBV7-6 and TRBJ2-7, with TRBD1 identical over 9 bases. Germline assignment: CDR1 SGHVS and CDR2 FNYEAQ. The junction had 17 bases not matched to a gene; V was cut back by 1 base and J by 13 bases. The CDR3 length is 16 residues. The CDR3 reads CASSLVSGSGQGNYYF. The CDR3 DNA reads as TGTGCCAGCAGCTTAGTGTCGGGGTCGGGACAGGGTAATTATTACTTC.

This clonotype occurred many times. V usage is TRBV4-1 and J usage is TRBJ2-7; possible D gene TRBD1, 6 bases. Germline V lookup: CDR1 MGHRA, CDR2 YSYEKL. V was cut by 3 bases and J by 6 bases, with 12 bases left in between. The CDR3 runs to 13 residues. The CDR3 protein is CASSHGGRSEQYF. CDR3 DNA sequence: TGCGCCAGCAGCCATGGGGGCAGGAGCGAGCAGTACTTC.

The rearrangement joins TRBV3-1 to TRBJ2-3; TRBD2 matches at 9 bases. J lost 5 bases, V lost 2 bases, and 8 bases had no gene match. CDR1 and CDR2 (germline): LGHDT, YNNKEL (reference sequence). The CDR3 extends over 16 amino acids. CDR3 residues: CASSQRPSGVQDTQYF. The CDR3 DNA reads TGTGCCAGCAGCCAACGCCCTAGCGGGGTTCAAGATACGCAGTATTTT.

The table lists this clonotype with a count of one. V is TRBV10-3 and J is TRBJ2-7; 16 positions match TRBD2. The germline gives CDR1 ENHRY, CDR2 SYGVKD. The CDR3 is 16 amino acids. Trimming cost V 8 bases and J 2 bases; bases outside gene matches: 6. The CDR3 sequence is CAIGGTSGGDTYEQYF. CDR3 DNA: TGTGCCATCGGGGGGACTAGCGGGGGGGACACCTACGAGCAGTACTTC.

This rearrangement joins TRBV7-2 to TRBJ2-5, with 10 positions matching TRBD2. The trim removed 1 base at V and 4 bases at J, leaving 9 bases unmatched. CDR1 and CDR2 (germline): SGHTA, FQGNSA. The length of the CDR3 is 17 residues. DNA for the CDR3: TGTGCCAGCAGCTTAGGTCTAAGCGGGAGGGGGGGAGAGACCCAGTACTTC. Translated: CASSLGLSGRGGETQYF.

This chain joins TRBV7-7 and TRBJ2-1; maybe TRBD1 (5 bases). Germline CDR1 reads SSHAT; CDR2 reads FNYEAQ (reference sequence). The CDR3 has 12 residues. V was trimmed by 6 bases and J by 9 bases, leaving 12 bases between them. CDR3 coding DNA: TGTGCCAGCAGTCAGGGCTTGGGTGAGCAGTTCTTC. It encodes CASSQGLGEQFF.

This sequence joins TRBV6-5 and TRBJ1-2; the D gene is possibly TRBD1 (5 bases). CDR3 size: 14 residues. V gave up 5 bases and J gave up 5 bases, with 15 bases separating them. The germline CDR1 and CDR2 sequences are MNHEY and SVGAGI. CDR3 protein: CASSEAGGEYGYTF. In nucleotides, the CDR3 is TGTGCCAGCAGTGAAGCGGGGGGAGAGTATGGCTACACCTTC.

In nucleotides, the CDR3 is TGTGCCAGCAGCATCTCCCGGGACAGCTATGGCTACACCTTC. Translated, it gives CASSISRDSYGYTF. This rearrangement joins TRBV9 to TRBJ1-2, with 7 positions matching TRBD1. With V trimmed by 4 bases and J by 4 bases, 7 bases remained unmatched. The CDR3 is made up of 14 amino acids. From germline, CDR1 is SGDLS and CDR2 YYNGEE.

The J gene is TRBJ1-6, the V gene TRBV20-1, with D unresolved. The CDR3 consists of 15 residues. V lost 2 bases and J lost 0, with 8 bases in between. CDR1 and CDR2 from the germline V gene are DFQATT and SNEGSKA (reference sequence). The CDR3 sequence is CSARKGGSYNSPLHF. The CDR3 bases are TGCAGTGCTAGAAAGGGCGGCTCCTATAATTCACCCCTCCACTTT.

In DNA form, the CDR3 reads TGCAGCGTTGATCCGGAGCTTTACAATGAGCAGTTCTTC. It translates to CSVDPELYNEQFF. The chain carries TRBV29-1 and TRBJ2-1; D not resolved. The CDR3 totals 13 residues. Trimming pared 3 bases from V and 4 bases from J, leaving 10 bases between. CDR1 SQVTM and CDR2 ANQGSEA come from the germline V gene.

This clonotype was recorded only once. The gene calls are TRBV7-3 and TRBJ2-3; a possible D gene is TRBD1 (5 bases). Trimming left V 8 bases short and J 2 bases short, with 14 bases between. The CDR3 consists of 14 residues. The germline V gene has CDR1 SGHTA and CDR2 FQGTGA. CDR3 amino acids: CASRLQGPTDTQYF. In DNA form, the CDR3 reads TGTGCCAGCCGCCTGCAGGGTCCCACAGATACGCAGTATTTT.

The gene calls are TRBV15 and TRBJ1-4, with D unclear. The ends were cut back, 1 base at V and 8 bases at J, with 8 bases in the middle. CDR1 LNHNV and CDR2 YYDKDF come from the germline V gene (reference sequence). The CDR3 sequence is 13 residues long. This CDR3 reads CATSRVSREKLFF. The CDR3, as DNA: TGTGCCACCAGCAGAGTTTCTCGCGAAAAACTGTTTTTT.

V and J are TRBV19 and TRBJ2-3, with 12 bases matching TRBD2. Germline V lookup: CDR1 LNHDA, CDR2 SQIVND (reference sequence). Germline trimming cut 6 bases from V and 2 bases from J; bases unmatched to any gene: 6. This CDR3 is built from 16 residues. CDR3 region: CASRTSGRLLTDTQYF. CDR3 DNA sequence: TGTGCCAGTAGGACTAGCGGGAGACTACTCACAGATACGCAGTATTTT.

Written as DNA, the CDR3 is TGTGCCAGCAGTTTCCAGGACCTCCGGTCCTATGAGCAGTTCTTC. Translation: CASSFQDLRSYEQFF. The chain is built from TRBV27 and TRBJ2-1; the D is unclear. The germline V gene has CDR1 MNHEY and CDR2 SMNVEV (reference sequence). The CDR3 length is 15 residues. Trimming removed 3 bases from V and 8 bases from J, with 17 bases in between.

V is TRBV2 and J is TRBJ2-1; D gene ambiguous. The length of the CDR3 is 15 residues. In germline, CDR1 is SNHLY, CDR2 FYNNEI. V dropped 1 base and J dropped 4 bases, with 11 bases sitting between them. The CDR3 loop is CASSEGQLIYNEQFF. In DNA, the CDR3 is TGTGCCAGCAGTGAAGGTCAGCTGATTTACAATGAGCAGTTCTTC.

This clonotype has just a few counts. The chain's CDR3 is CASSRAETQYF. CDR3 in DNA: TGTGCCAGCAGCCGGGCAGAGACCCAGTACTTC. The genes are TRBV7-3 and TRBJ2-5; no firm D call. V was trimmed by 5 bases and J by 4 bases, leaving 5 bases between them. This CDR3 comprises 11 residues. Germline CDR1 reads SGHTA; CDR2 reads FQGTGA.

The V and J genes are TRBV7-9 and TRBJ2-1; D gene uncertain. Germline CDR1 SEHNR, CDR2 FQNEAQ (reference sequence). The V end lost 3 bases, the J end lost 0 bases, and 12 bases lay between the germline ends. CDR3 size: 16 residues. In DNA form, the CDR3 reads TGTGCCAGCAGCTTGAAATCCACCCCCTCCTACAATGAGCAGTTCTTC. This codes for CASSLKSTPSYNEQFF.

As regards this clonotype: No conserved phenylalanine or tryptophan is present at the end of the CDR3, so a read error is the likely explanation. The J gene is TRBJ1-1, the V gene TRBV29-1; a possible D gene is TRBD1 (6 bases). V was clipped by 4 bases and J by 1 base, with 16 bases between them. Per the germline V gene, CDR1 is SQVTM and CDR2 is ANQGSEA. The CDR3 is 15 residues long. CDR3 coding DNA: TGCAGCGTTGCCATCAGGGGAATTCAGAACACTGAAGCTTTCCTT. Translation: CSVAIRGIQNTEAFL.

The chain recombines TRBV10-1 with TRBJ2-5; 11 bases align to TRBD2. The junction had 6 bases not matched to a gene; V was cut back by 0 bases and J by 3 bases. From germline, CDR1 is WNHNN and CDR2 SYGVQD (reference sequence). The CDR3 contains 17 residues. The CDR3 is CASSESLGLAGKETQYF. The CDR3 region has the DNA TGCGCCAGCAGTGAGTCCCTCGGACTAGCGGGTAAAGAGACCCAGTACTTC.

J is TRBJ1-4 and V is TRBV7-8; D remains ambiguous. The V and J ends lost 5 bases and 2 bases respectively, with 6 bases between them. The CDR3 spans 13 residues. Looked up from germline, CDR1 is SGHVS and CDR2 is FQNEAQ. CDR3 DNA: TGTGCCAGCAGCGGGCCTACTAATGAAAAACTGTTTTTT. Translated: CASSGPTNEKLFF. The full variable domain, rest sourced from reference TRBV7-8 and TRBJ1-4, is GAGVSQSPRYKVAKRGQDVALRCDPISGHVSLFWYQQALGQGPEFLTYFQNEAQLDKSGLPSDRFFAERPEGSVSTLKIQRTQQEDSAVYLCASSGPTNEKLFFGSGTQLSVL.

The rearrangement joins TRBV24-1 to TRBJ2-1, with D possibly being TRBD2 (5 bases). The length of the CDR3 is 13 residues. Per germline, CDR1 KGHDR and CDR2 SFDVKD. With 4 bases removed from V and 14 bases from J, the gap between germline ends came to 17 bases. CDR3 amino acids: CATSDPITREKFF. As DNA, the CDR3 is TGTGCCACCAGTGACCCCATAACTAGGGAAAAGTTCTTC.